These 24 T cell receptor beta chains were sequenced from one sample in a study of shared clonotypes between healthy human individuals. Generated by immunoSEQ multiplex PCR, the TCRdb table keeps only in-frame clones and is missing some. This table has some 2.3 million clones, approximately 93% appearing once. Sequences were obtained from naive CD4+ T cells from PBMCs. As for subset: CD45RA+ positively selected. The receptors come from a man younger than 35 in good health. Some clones in this sample may be carry-over from other donors' samples.

In the case of this clone: The sample has other DNA sequences that encode this CDR3 too. J is TRBJ1-1 and V is TRBV18; 7 bases fit TRBD1. V dropped 3 bases and J dropped 0; count of bases not matched to a gene: 4. CDR1 and CDR2 (germline): KGHSH, LQKENI. CDR3 size: 15 residues. DNA for the CDR3: TGTGCCAGCTCACCGGGACAGACATTGAACACTGAAGCTTTCTTT. This encodes CASSPGQTLNTEAFF.

The J gene is TRBJ2-3, the V gene TRBV29-1, with D possibly matching TRBD1 (6 bases). Germline V gives CDR1 SQVTM, CDR2 ANQGSEA. This CDR3 spans 16 amino acids. The V and J ends lost 2 bases and 2 bases respectively, with 17 bases between them. CDR3 region: CSVESRTAYNTDTQYF. CDR3 nucleotide sequence: TGCAGCGTTGAAAGTCGGACAGCATATAACACAGATACGCAGTATTTT.

This chain's CDR3 is CASSSPGSGRPEQFF. CDR3 DNA: TGTGCCAGCAGTTCGCCAGGTAGCGGGAGGCCTGAGCAGTTCTTC. The chain combines TRBV6-5 with TRBJ2-1; 10 nucleotides align to TRBD2. There are 15 residues in the CDR3. The V segment lost 4 bases and the J segment 9 bases; nucleotides outside the gene matches: 9. Per germline, CDR1 MNHEY and CDR2 SVGAGI.

The chain carries TRBV6-5 and TRBJ1-4, with no clear D. In germline, CDR1 is MNHEY, CDR2 SVGAGI. The CDR3 is made up of 14 amino acids. Trimming took off 6 bases at V and 8 bases at J, with 16 bases between the two ends. In nucleotides, the CDR3 is TGTGCCAGCAGAGGCTCCTTCGCCCAGGAAAAACTGTTTTTT. This gives the protein CASRGSFAQEKLFF.

Worth noting for this clone: Other nucleotide sequences from this sample produce the same CDR3. J is TRBJ1-2 and V is TRBV5-4; 7 positions match TRBD1. The CDR3 sequence is 13 residues long. The V segment lost 4 bases and the J segment 3 bases; nucleotides outside the gene matches: 3. CDR1 and CDR2 (germline): SGHNT, YYREEE (reference sequence). The CDR3 loop is CASSLTGDYGYTF. Here the CDR3 DNA reads TGTGCCAGCAGCCTAACAGGGGACTATGGCTACACCTTC.

V usage is TRBV7-2 and J usage is TRBJ1-5; unclear D gene. The CDR3 consists of 15 residues. CDR1 SGHTA and CDR2 FQGNSA come from the germline V gene. Deletions cut 5 bases from V and 3 bases from J, with 14 bases between. CDR3 amino acids: CASSPNPGNNQPQHF. The CDR3 DNA follows: TGTGCCAGCAGCCCAAACCCGGGAAACAATCAGCCCCAGCATTTT.

The count of this clone is one. The CDR3 protein is CASSTSGRWDYNEQFF. DNA of the CDR3: TGTGCCAGCAGTACTAGCGGGAGGTGGGACTACAATGAGCAGTTCTTC. The rearrangement links TRBV27 to TRBJ2-1; 12 positions agree with TRBD2. The V and J ends lost 5 bases and 3 bases, in that order; junction bases with no gene match: 5. The CDR3 extends over 16 amino acids. Germline V lookup: CDR1 MNHEY, CDR2 SMNVEV (reference sequence).

The genes are TRBV6-1 and TRBJ1-1, with a tentative D call TRBD1 (5 bases). Germline assignment: CDR1 MNHNS and CDR2 SASEGT. V was pared by 1 base and J by 6 bases, with 12 bases between. This CDR3 is 14 amino acids long. The CDR3, as DNA: TGTGCCAGCAGTGAAGGGAGCAGGGAGTCTGAAGCTTTCTTT. Protein: CASSEGSRESEAFF.

The V gene is TRBV28, the J gene TRBJ1-5, with 7 nucleotides matching TRBD1. Per germline, CDR1 MDHEN and CDR2 SYDVKM. The ends lost 3 bases at V and 2 bases at J; junction bases unmatched: 7. The length of the CDR3 is 16 residues. This CDR3 reads CASSFRDRAGNQPQHF. The CDR3 DNA reads TGTGCCAGCAGTTTCCGAGACAGGGCGGGCAATCAGCCCCAGCATTTT.

This chain joins TRBV7-2 and TRBJ2-3, with 7 bases lining up with TRBD1. The CDR3 totals 14 residues. Germline V gene data show CDR1 as SGHTA and CDR2 as FQGNSA. The ends lost 4 bases at V and 6 bases at J; junction bases unmatched: 7. CDR3 residues: CASSSTGPADTQYF. The CDR3 region has the DNA TGTGCCAGCAGCTCGACAGGGCCCGCGGATACGCAGTATTTT.

The CDR3 loop reads CAIRFGDEQFF. For the CDR3, the DNA is TGTGCCATCAGATTTGGGGATGAGCAGTTCTTC. V usage is TRBV10-3 and J usage is TRBJ2-1; no clear D gene. This CDR3 is 11 amino acids long. V lost 6 bases and J 8 bases, leaving 8 bases between the germline ends. Germline assignment: CDR1 ENHRY and CDR2 SYGVKD.

The chain employs TRBV7-9 and TRBJ2-1; a possible D gene is TRBD2 (5 bases). The V end lost 0 bases, the J end lost 10 bases, and 13 bases lay between the germline ends. CDR1 and CDR2 (germline): SEHNR, FQNEAQ (reference sequence). CDR3 size: 14 residues. The CDR3 DNA reads as TGTGCCAGCAGCTTAGCCGGGGTATACGTAGAGCAGTTCTTC. Translating gives CASSLAGVYVEQFF. Drawing the rest from reference TRBV7-9 and TRBJ2-1, the complete variable domain is DTGVSQNPRHKITKRGQNVTFRCDPISEHNRLYWYRQTLGQGPEFLTYFQNEAQLEKSRLLSDRFSAERPKGSFSTLEIQRTEQGDSAMYLCASSLAGVYVEQFFGPGTRLTVL.

Of note for this clone: Within the sample, other DNA sequences also encode this same CDR3. The rearrangement links TRBV9 to TRBJ2-7; 8 bases map to TRBD2. J was trimmed by 0 bases and V by 4 bases; bases with no gene match: 0. The CDR3 length is 13 residues. The V gene's germline CDR1 is SGDLS and CDR2 YYNGEE. The CDR3 spells CASSRGGSYEQYF. The DNA for the CDR3 is TGTGCCAGCAGCCGGGGGGGCTCCTACGAGCAGTACTTC.

The chain is built from TRBV30 and TRBJ2-2, with 7 bases fitting TRBD2. The germline V gene has CDR1 GTSNPN and CDR2 SVGIG (reference sequence). V was clipped by 2 bases and J by 0 bases; unmatched bases: 3. The CDR3 is 15 residues long. The CDR3 bases are TGTGCCTGGAGTAGGGCGGGAGCGAACACCGGGGAGCTGTTTTTT. Amino acids: CAWSRAGANTGELFF. Variable domain in full (rest from reference TRBV30 and TRBJ2-2): SQTIHQWPATLVQPVGSPLSLECTVEGTSNPNLYWYRQAAGRGLQLLFYSVGIGQISSEVPQNLSASRPQDRQFILSSKKLLLSDSGFYLCAWSRAGANTGELFFGEGSRLTVL.

The rearrangement uses TRBV2 and TRBJ2-5; no definite D call. The CDR3 totals 15 residues. V shed 4 bases and J shed 1 base, with 13 bases lying between them. From germline, CDR1 is SNHLY and CDR2 FYNNEI. The CDR3 sequence: CASSVMRHRQETQYF. The CDR3 region has the DNA TGTGCCAGCAGTGTAATGAGACACCGCCAAGAGACCCAGTACTTC.

The J gene is TRBJ2-5, the V gene TRBV9; possible D gene TRBD2, 6 bases. Germline-derived CDR1 and CDR2 are SGDLS and YYNGEE. Trimming took off 0 bases at V and 1 base at J, with 22 bases between the two ends. The CDR3 runs to 19 residues. Here the CDR3 reads CASSVGSRAGMGAQETQYF. Here the CDR3 DNA reads TGTGCCAGCAGCGTAGGCTCCAGAGCGGGCATGGGAGCCCAAGAGACCCAGTACTTC.

The chain uses TRBV30 and TRBJ1-1; no reliable D call. Trimming cost V 7 bases and J 0 bases, with 12 bases left between them. Germline V CDR1 and CDR2: GTSNPN, SVGIG (reference sequence). The CDR3 is made up of 13 amino acids. CDR3 nucleotides: TGTGCCTCTGGGCCAGCGATGAACACTGAAGCTTTCTTT. Translated, it gives CASGPAMNTEAFF.

The CDR3 sequence is CASSFSRREETQYF. The DNA for the CDR3 is TGTGCCAGCAGCTTTTCGAGAAGGGAAGAGACCCAGTACTTC. The genes are TRBV5-4 and TRBJ2-5; D uncertain. V was trimmed by 2 bases and J by 3 bases, leaving 11 bases between them. CDR3 length: 14 amino acids. Germline CDR1 and CDR2: SGHNT and YYREEE (reference sequence). The whole variable domain, remainder taken from reference TRBV5-4 and TRBJ2-5, is ETGVTQSPTHLIKTRGQQVTLRCSSQSGHNTVSWYQQALGQGPQFIFQYYREEENGRGNFPPRFSGLQFPNYSSELNVNALELDDSALYLCASSFSRREETQYFGPGTRLLVL.

Worth noting for this clone: A junction boundary mismatches the germline segment, possibly from a read error. The V call is TRBV6-1, the J call TRBJ2-7; D possibly uses TRBD1 or TRBD2 (5 bases each). CDR1 and CDR2 (germline): MNHNS, SASEGT. CDR3 length: 13 residues. CDR3 sequence: CASAPQYRDEPYF. For the CDR3, the DNA is TGTGCCAGCGCCCCCCAATACCGGGACGAGCCGTACTTC.

V usage is TRBV5-4 and J usage is TRBJ2-3; D is undetermined. Germline V lookup: CDR1 SGHNT, CDR2 YYREEE (reference sequence). This CDR3 has 13 residues. V was trimmed by 4 bases and J by 4 bases, leaving 10 bases between them. In DNA, the CDR3 is TGTGCCAGCAGCCCCCCTCAGGCAGATACGCAGTATTTT. Its translation: CASSPPQADTQYF.

The rearrangement joins TRBV7-2 to TRBJ2-7, with D maybe TRBD2 (11 bases). Trimming removed 5 bases from V and 7 bases from J, with 30 bases in between. The CDR3 consists of 18 residues. Germline lookup yields CDR1 SGHTA and CDR2 FQGNSA. CDR3 nucleotide sequence: TGTGCCAGCAGCAGCAGGGACAGGGGATTAGCGGGAGGGCGGGAGCAGTACTTC. Protein sequence: CASSSRDRGLAGGREQYF.

This sequence joins TRBV5-1 and TRBJ2-7; D unresolved. The CDR3 totals 13 residues. The germline V gene has CDR1 SGHRS and CDR2 YFSETQ. The V end lost 0 bases, the J end lost 3 bases, and 7 bases lay between the germline ends. Written as DNA, the CDR3 is TGCGCCAGCAGCTTGGCCAACAGCTACGAGCAGTACTTC. Protein sequence: CASSLANSYEQYF. Full variable domain (remainder filled in from reference TRBV5-1 and TRBJ2-7): KAGVTQTPRYLIKTRGQQVTLSCSPISGHRSVSWYQQTPGQGLQFLFEYFSETQRNKGNFPGRFSGRQFSNSRSEMNVSTLELGDSALYLCASSLANSYEQYFGPGTRLTVT.

CDR3 loop: CASSGLAGSPYEQYF. Written as DNA, the CDR3 is TGCGCCAGCAGTGGACTAGCGGGTTCCCCCTACGAGCAGTACTTC. This chain links TRBV10-1 with TRBJ2-7; 10 nucleotides align to TRBD2. Germline CDR1 WNHNN, CDR2 SYGVQD (reference sequence). The CDR3 consists of 15 residues. Trimming took 4 bases from V and 2 from J; bases not matched to a gene: 5.

This clone occurred once. V gene TRBV7-2 combines with J gene TRBJ2-5, with D possibly TRBD2 on 6 matching bases. This CDR3 is 16 amino acids long. Trimming cost V 5 bases and J 4 bases, with 20 bases left between them. Germline CDR1 reads SGHTA; CDR2 reads FQGNSA. CDR3 residues: CASSTQYAGRLETQYF. The CDR3 bases are TGTGCCAGCAGCACGCAATACGCGGGAAGGCTAGAGACCCAGTACTTC.